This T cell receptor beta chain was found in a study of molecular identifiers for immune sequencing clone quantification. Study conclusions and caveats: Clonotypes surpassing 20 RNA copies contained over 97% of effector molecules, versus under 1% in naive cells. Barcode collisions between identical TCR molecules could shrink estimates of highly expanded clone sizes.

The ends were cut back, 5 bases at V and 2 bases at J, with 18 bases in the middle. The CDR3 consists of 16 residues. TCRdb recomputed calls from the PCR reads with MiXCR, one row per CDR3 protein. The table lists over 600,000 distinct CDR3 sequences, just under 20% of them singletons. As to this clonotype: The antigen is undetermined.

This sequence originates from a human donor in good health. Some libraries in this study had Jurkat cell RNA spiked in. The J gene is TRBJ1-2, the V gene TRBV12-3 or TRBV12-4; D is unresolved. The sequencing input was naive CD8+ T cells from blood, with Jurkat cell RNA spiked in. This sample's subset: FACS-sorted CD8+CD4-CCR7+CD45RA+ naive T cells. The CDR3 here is CASSPILRAANYGYTF. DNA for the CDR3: TGTGCCAGCAGTCCCATACTCCGGGCCGCGAACTATGGCTACACCTTC.